This T cell receptor (beta chain) was identified during a study of OX40 agonist ivuxolimab in advanced cancers. Context from the whole study: Ivuxolimab was a fully human IgG2 agonistic monoclonal antibody targeting the costimulatory receptor OX40 (CD134). Among the roughly 54 dose-escalation patients, approximately 20 had hepatocellular carcinoma, 15 melanoma, 9 renal cell carcinoma and 9 head and neck cancer. Prior anti-PD-1, anti-PD-L1 or anti-CTLA-4 therapy was permitted, and checkpoint inhibitors had been received by about 44% of dose-escalation patients. Peripheral TCRbeta sequencing was intended to test whether TCR sequence diversity was altered and clonal T-cell expansion was caused by ivuxolimab. A male proportion of roughly 80% and a mean age of approximately 61 years, ranging from about 20 to 80, were recorded for the dose-escalation cohort. Three dose-escalation patients achieved partial responses, one with hepatocellular carcinoma and two with cutaneous melanoma. Intravenous ivuxolimab was administered to patients every 2 weeks at six dose levels: 0.01, 0.1, 0.3, 1.5, 3 and 10 mg/kg. The monotherapy dose-escalation portion (N ≈ 55 patients) of the phase I ivuxolimab trial is reported in the paper. General findings and caveats noted by the study authors: Low levels of normalized T-cell clonal expansion were also seen in some nonresponding patients. After ivuxolimab, more expanded clones were found on average in CD8+ T cells than in CD4+ T cells. Partial responders in the 0.1-3.0 mg/kg groups had among the lowest normalized peripheral clonal expansion, especially among CD8+ T cells. The antigen specificity of the clonally expanded peripheral T cells was not determined. Clonal expansion of both CD4+ and CD8+ blood T cells was observed from baseline to week 6 at doses 0.1 to 3.0 mg/kg.

Comments on this clone: Its antigen target is currently unknown. No much larger clone exists at a distance of one base, and base qualities are not known.

From cysteine to phenylalanine, the CDR3 is 13 amino acids long. CDR3 DNA only is kept here, 39 bases in frame from base 1. V loses 10 bases at its end and J loses 1 base; junction bases beyond the gene matches: 5. Per the germline V gene (reference sequence), LNHDA is the CDR1 and SQIVND is the CDR2. Patients with a history of autoimmune disease or receiving systemic immunosuppression were excluded from the trial. Peripheral blood for TCR sequencing was drawn from every dose cohort at baseline, at cycle 4 day 1 and at cycle 7 day 1. The samples were taken from a phase I, first-in-human, multicenter, open-label dose-escalation trial of ivuxolimab. The trial enrolled adults with locally advanced or metastatic head and neck squamous cell, hepatocellular, melanoma or renal cell carcinoma. Before TCR sequencing, CD4+ and CD8+ T cells were separately sorted from peripheral blood. Genomic DNA was extracted from sorted cells for sequencing of the TCRbeta CDR3 region. The immunoSEQ Assay was used for sequencing of TCRbeta CDR3 regions. TCRdb re-hosts the immuneACCESS table, in-frame sequences only. Its copies lack some clones; in the studies checked, an unresolved V gene accounts for under half of them, and the cause for the rest is not known. The sample records 45,000 to 60,000 clones, around 85% of which are singletons. Of the sample, less than 7% is held by the ten largest clones.

The chain employs TRBV19 and TRBJ1-1; 8 nucleotides in the junction match TRBD1. The TCR comes from an adult with an advanced solid tumor such as melanoma, head and neck, liver or kidney cancer. This material consisted of CD4+ or CD8+ T cells sorted from blood, taken in a trial of the OX40 agonist ivuxolimab. The DNA sequence is as follows: TGTGCCACCGGGGACAGGAGGAACACTGAAGCTTTCTTT. This sequence encodes CATGDRRNTEAFF. The variable domain in full, with residues beyond the CDR3 obtained from the reference TRBV19 and TRBJ1-1 genes, is DGGITQSPKYLFRKEGQNVTLSCEQNLNHDAMYWYRQDPGQGLRLIYYSQIVNDFQKGDIAEGYSVSREKKESFPLTVTSAQKNPTAFYLCATGDRRNTEAFFGQGTRLTVV.